The 18 T cell receptor beta chains below were found in one sample sequenced in a study of OX40 agonist ivuxolimab in advanced cancers. Profiling relied on immunoSEQ multiplex PCR, and the TCRdb table lists in-frame clones only, not all of them. Of tens of thousands of clones in the sample, less than 85% were seen once. Sequencing was performed on CD4+ or CD8+ T cells sorted from blood, taken in a trial of the OX40 agonist ivuxolimab. All receptors derive from an adult with an advanced solid tumor such as melanoma, head and neck, liver or kidney cancer.

This chain connects TRBV7-6 to TRBJ1-3; D may be TRBD1 (5 bases). Germline CDR1 is SGHVS and CDR2 is FNYEAQ. Deletions cut 4 bases from V and 6 bases from J, with 10 bases between. CDR3 length equals 13 residues. DNA for the CDR3: TGTGCCAGCAGCTCGGGGGAGGCAAACACCATATATTTT. This gives the protein CASSSGEANTIYF.

The V call is TRBV2, the J call TRBJ2-3; TRBD2 matches 13 bases. The CDR3 extends over 15 amino acids. J lost 3 bases, V lost 6 bases, and 3 bases had no gene match. CDR1 is SNHLY and CDR2 is FYNNEI in the germline V gene. The CDR3 loop reads CASRGTSGVTDTQYF. In DNA, the CDR3 is TGTGCCAGCAGGGGGACTAGCGGGGTAACAGATACGCAGTATTTT.

The chain joins TRBV7-2 to TRBJ2-1; D ambiguous. Looked up from germline, CDR1 is SGHTA and CDR2 is FQGNSA. Trimming pared 5 bases from V and 7 bases from J, leaving 6 bases between. The length of the CDR3 is 11 residues. The chain's CDR3 is CASSRTNEQFF. For the CDR3, the DNA is TGTGCCAGCAGCCGAACGAATGAGCAGTTCTTC.

This clone was counted a few times. The chain joins TRBV19 to TRBJ2-2; the match to TRBD1 covers 9 bases. Per germline, CDR1 LNHDA and CDR2 SQIVND (reference sequence). The V and J ends lost 2 bases and 6 bases, in that order; junction bases with no gene match: 4. The CDR3 has 15 amino acids. Here the CDR3 DNA reads TGTGCCAGTAGTATAAACAGGGGGCGACCCGGGGAGCTGTTTTTT. It is translated as CASSINRGRPGELFF.

The rearrangement uses TRBV7-2 and TRBJ2-5, with D maybe TRBD2 (6 bases). This CDR3 has 14 amino acids. V lost 5 bases, J lost 5 bases, and 15 bases lay in between. Germline values: CDR1 SGHTA, CDR2 FQGNSA. CDR3 sequence: CASSPTGTLETQYF. The CDR3 coding sequence is TGTGCCAGCAGCCCTACCGGGACTCTGGAGACCCAGTACTTC.

This chain links TRBV11-3 with TRBJ2-1; maybe TRBD2 (6 bases). V gave up 5 bases and J gave up 5 bases, with 13 bases separating them. The CDR3 is 14 residues long. Germline assignment: CDR1 SGHNT and CDR2 YENEEA. CDR3 nucleotides: TGTGCCAGCAGCCCTCTAGCGTTTAACAATGAGCAGTTCTTC. Translating gives CASSPLAFNNEQFF. Looking up the rest from reference TRBV11-3 and TRBJ2-1 gives the full variable domain: EAGVVQSPRYKIIEKKQPVAFWCNPISGHNTLYWYLQNLGQGPELLIRYENEEAVDDSQLPKDRFSAERLKGVDSTLKIQPAELGDSAVYLCASSPLAFNNEQFFGPGTRLTVL.

The chain joins TRBV4-2 to TRBJ2-5; 14 positions match TRBD2. V lost 1 base to trimming and J lost 3 bases; unmatched junction nucleotides: 1. The CDR3 has 16 amino acids. Germline assignment: CDR1 LGHNA and CDR2 YNFKEQ. CDR3 residues: CASSQGLAGGEETQYF. DNA for the CDR3: TGTGCCAGCAGCCAAGGACTAGCGGGGGGGGAAGAGACCCAGTACTTC.

In DNA form, the CDR3 reads TGTGCCTGGGGGGTCCCGGGGGGAAATAACTATGGCTACACCTTC. Amino acid sequence: CAWGVPGGNNYGYTF. The chain combines TRBV30 with TRBJ1-2, with D possibly being TRBD1 (5 bases). V dropped 5 bases and J dropped 1 base, with 17 bases sitting between them. Per the germline V gene, CDR1 is GTSNPN and CDR2 is SVGIG (reference sequence). There are 15 residues in the CDR3.

This clone was counted at least ten times. The rearrangement joins TRBV21-1 to TRBJ2-7; the D segment call TRBD2 is taken from the table without a DNA check. TRBV21-1 is an annotated pseudogene. The CDR3 sequence is 11 residues long. CDR3 nucleotide sequence: TGTGCCGCGCGGGGTACCTACGAGCAGTACTTC. The encoded protein is CAARGTYEQYF.

The chain joins TRBV7-3 to TRBJ2-1; possibly TRBD1 for D (6 bases). Trimming cost V 2 bases and J 3 bases, with 11 bases left between them. The V gene's germline CDR1 is SGHTA and CDR2 FQGTGA. This CDR3 is 15 amino acids long. The CDR3 spells CASSLGQTRYNEQFF. DNA of the CDR3: TGTGCCAGCAGCTTAGGACAGACCCGCTACAATGAGCAGTTCTTC.

V and J are TRBV7-3 and TRBJ2-5; possibly TRBD2 for D (6 bases). Germline loops: CDR1 SGHTA, CDR2 FQGTGA. This CDR3 has 15 amino acids. The germline V and J ends were trimmed by 5 bases and 7 bases, with 20 bases remaining between them. The CDR3 here is CASSRIAGNPATQYF. Here the CDR3 DNA reads TGTGCCAGCAGCCGTATCGCGGGAAACCCAGCGACCCAGTACTTC.

The chain links TRBV10-2 to TRBJ2-1, with a possible D match to TRBD1 (6 bases). The CDR3 extends over 14 amino acids. V shed 6 bases and J shed 6 bases, with 15 bases lying between them. The germline gives CDR1 WSHSY, CDR2 SAAADI. The CDR3 region is CASRGNRVANEQFF. The CDR3 DNA sequence: TGCGCCAGCAGAGGAAACAGGGTCGCCAATGAGCAGTTCTTC.

The V call is TRBV28, the J call TRBJ2-6; D not resolved. The CDR3 has 14 amino acids. The V gene lost 4 bases and the J gene lost 0 bases, with 4 bases spanning the gap. The germline V gene encodes CDR1 MDHEN and CDR2 SYDVKM. CDR3 region: CASSSLSGANVLTF. The CDR3 bases are TGTGCCAGCAGTTCCCTCTCTGGGGCCAACGTCCTGACTTTC. The full variable domain, its missing parts supplied by reference TRBV28 and TRBJ2-6, is DVKVTQSSRYLVKRTGEKVFLECVQDMDHENMFWYRQDPGLGLRLIYFSYDVKMKEKGDIPEGYSVSREKKERFSLILESASTNQTSMYLCASSSLSGANVLTFGAGSRLTVL.

The genes are TRBV6-5 and TRBJ1-4; 8 nucleotides match TRBD1. V lost 2 bases to trimming and J lost 7 bases; unmatched junction nucleotides: 6. Germline assignment: CDR1 MNHEY and CDR2 SVGAGI. This CDR3 has 15 residues. CDR3 coding DNA: TGTGCCAGCAGTTACAGCCAGGGGGCAATTGAAAAACTGTTTTTT. Its translation: CASSYSQGAIEKLFF.

The V call is TRBV5-1, the J call TRBJ1-1, with a tentative D call TRBD1 (6 bases). Germline CDR1 reads SGHRS; CDR2 reads YFSETQ. Trimming took off 1 base at V and 8 bases at J, with 9 bases between the two ends. CDR3 size: 12 residues. The chain's CDR3 is CASSLTGPEAFF. Here the CDR3 DNA reads TGCGCCAGCAGCTTGACAGGGCCGGAAGCTTTCTTT.

The V call is TRBV2, the J call TRBJ2-5, with D unresolved. This CDR3 spans 14 amino acids. Looked up from germline, CDR1 is SNHLY and CDR2 is FYNNEI. V lost 10 bases to trimming and J lost 0 bases, with 15 bases between them. CDR3 bases: TGTGCCACTTCGGCAGTCTCCAACCAAGAGACCCAGTACTTC. It translates to CATSAVSNQETQYF.

This chain links TRBV4-3 with TRBJ1-3; D gene uncertain. The CDR3 consists of 18 residues. V was shortened by 0 bases and J by 0 bases, with 15 bases between the two germline ends. The germline gives CDR1 LGHNA, CDR2 YSLEER. This CDR3 reads CASSQDLYGPISGNTIYF. CDR3 nucleotide sequence: TGCGCCAGCAGCCAAGATCTCTACGGTCCTATCTCTGGAAACACCATATATTTT.

The CDR3 loop reads CSVESDTEAFF. DNA for the CDR3: TGCAGCGTTGAATCCGACACTGAAGCTTTCTTT. V usage is TRBV29-1 and J usage is TRBJ1-1; no reliable D call. The CDR3 length is 11 residues. In germline, CDR1 is SQVTM, CDR2 ANQGSEA. V was shortened by 2 bases and J by 3 bases, with 4 bases between the two germline ends.